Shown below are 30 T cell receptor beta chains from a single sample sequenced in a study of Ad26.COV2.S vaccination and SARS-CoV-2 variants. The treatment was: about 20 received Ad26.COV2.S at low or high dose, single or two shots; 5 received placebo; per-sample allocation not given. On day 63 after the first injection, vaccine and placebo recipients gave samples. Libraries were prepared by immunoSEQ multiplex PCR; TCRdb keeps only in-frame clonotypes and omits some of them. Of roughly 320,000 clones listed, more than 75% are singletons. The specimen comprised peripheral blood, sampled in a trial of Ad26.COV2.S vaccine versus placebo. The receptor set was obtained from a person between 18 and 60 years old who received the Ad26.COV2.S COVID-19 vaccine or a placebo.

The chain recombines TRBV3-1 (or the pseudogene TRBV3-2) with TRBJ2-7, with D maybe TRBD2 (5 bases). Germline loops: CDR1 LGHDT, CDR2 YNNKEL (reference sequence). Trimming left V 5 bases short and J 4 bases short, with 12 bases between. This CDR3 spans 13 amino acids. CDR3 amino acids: CASSSIEGYEQYF. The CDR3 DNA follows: TGTGCCAGCAGCTCGATTGAGGGATACGAGCAGTACTTC.

CDR3 loop: CASSLRDGFSNQPQHF. The CDR3 coding sequence is TGTGCCAGCAGCTTACGGGACGGTTTTAGCAATCAGCCCCAGCATTTT. The chain combines TRBV7-8 with TRBJ1-5; possible D gene TRBD1, 5 bases. V lost 2 bases and J 0 bases, leaving 11 bases between the germline ends. Germline CDR1 and CDR2: SGHVS and FQNEAQ. The CDR3 sequence is 16 residues long. Looking up the rest from reference TRBV7-8 and TRBJ1-5 gives the full variable domain: GAGVSQSPRYKVAKRGQDVALRCDPISGHVSLFWYQQALGQGPEFLTYFQNEAQLDKSGLPSDRFFAERPEGSVSTLKIQRTQQEDSAVYLCASSLRDGFSNQPQHFGDGTRLSIL.

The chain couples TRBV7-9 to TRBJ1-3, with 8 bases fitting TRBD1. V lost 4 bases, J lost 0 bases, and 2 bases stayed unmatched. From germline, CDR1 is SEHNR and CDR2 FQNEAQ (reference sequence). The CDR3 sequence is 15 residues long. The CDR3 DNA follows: TGTGCCAGCAGCTACCAGGGGGCCTCTGGAAACACCATATATTTT. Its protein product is CASSYQGASGNTIYF.

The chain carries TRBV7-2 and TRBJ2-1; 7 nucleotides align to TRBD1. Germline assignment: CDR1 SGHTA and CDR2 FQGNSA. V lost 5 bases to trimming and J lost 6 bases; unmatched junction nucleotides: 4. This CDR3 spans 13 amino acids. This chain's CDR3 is CASSVQGLNEQFF. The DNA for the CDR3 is TGTGCCAGCAGCGTACAGGGGCTCAATGAGCAGTTCTTC.

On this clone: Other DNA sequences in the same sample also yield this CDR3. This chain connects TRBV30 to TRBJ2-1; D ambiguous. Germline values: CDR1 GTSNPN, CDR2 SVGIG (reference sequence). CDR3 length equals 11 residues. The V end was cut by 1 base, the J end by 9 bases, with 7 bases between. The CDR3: CAWSENTEQFF. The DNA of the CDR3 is TGTGCCTGGAGTGAAAACACTGAGCAGTTCTTC.

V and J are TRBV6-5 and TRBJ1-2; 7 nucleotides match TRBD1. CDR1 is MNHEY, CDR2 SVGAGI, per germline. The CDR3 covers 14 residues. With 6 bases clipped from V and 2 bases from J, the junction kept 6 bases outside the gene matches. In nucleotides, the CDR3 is TGTGCCAGCAGCCAAACAGGGGAGAACTATGGCTACACCTTC. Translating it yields CASSQTGENYGYTF.

CDR3 bases: TGTGCCAGCAGCCAAGGAACAGGGATCAGAGAGACCCAGTACTTC. Protein sequence: CASSQGTGIRETQYF. The V gene is TRBV4-2, the J gene TRBJ2-5, with a possible D match to TRBD1 (6 bases). Germline V lookup: CDR1 LGHNA, CDR2 YNFKEQ. The V end was cut by 1 base, the J end by 4 bases, with 13 bases between. The CDR3 has 15 amino acids.

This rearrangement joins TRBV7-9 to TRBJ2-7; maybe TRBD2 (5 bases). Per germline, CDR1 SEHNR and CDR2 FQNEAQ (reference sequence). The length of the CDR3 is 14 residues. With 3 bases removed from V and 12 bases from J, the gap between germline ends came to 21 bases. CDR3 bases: TGTGCCAGCAGCTTCGCAAACCGAGCGGACGGAAGGTACTTC. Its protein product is CASSFANRADGRYF.

CDR3 bases: TGCGCCAGCAGCCAAGGCCACAATGAGCAGTTCTTC. Its protein product is CASSQGHNEQFF. J is TRBJ2-1 and V is TRBV4-1; D gene unclear. Trimming left V 1 base short and J 5 bases short, with 3 bases between. Germline lookup yields CDR1 MGHRA and CDR2 YSYEKL. The CDR3 totals 12 residues.

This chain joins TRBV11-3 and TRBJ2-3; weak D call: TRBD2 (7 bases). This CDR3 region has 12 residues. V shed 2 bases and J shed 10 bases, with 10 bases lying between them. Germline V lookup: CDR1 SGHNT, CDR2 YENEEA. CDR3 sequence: CASSLRGGPQYF. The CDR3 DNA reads TGTGCCAGCAGCTTACGCGGGGGCCCGCAGTATTTT.

The CDR3 DNA reads as TGTGCCTGGGCGGGTCCAGGGGGGAGCTCCTACAATGAGCAGTTCTTC. Encoded protein: CAWAGPGGSSYNEQFF. The V call is TRBV30, the J call TRBJ2-1; perhaps TRBD1 as D (7 bases). The CDR3 runs 16 residues. Germline V gene lookup returns CDR1 GTSNPN and CDR2 SVGIG (reference sequence). The germline V and J ends were trimmed by 5 bases and 0 bases, with 17 bases remaining between them.

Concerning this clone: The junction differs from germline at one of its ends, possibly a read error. CDR3 nucleotides: TGTACCAGCACCACCGTGGGGGGACAGTTGGAACTGTTTTTT. Its protein product is CTSTTVGGQLELFF. The chain recombines TRBV5-8 with TRBJ1-4; TRBD1 aligns across 7 bases. This CDR3 comprises 14 residues. Germline loops: CDR1 SGHTS, CDR2 YDEGEE. The full variable domain, completed using reference TRBV5-8 and TRBJ1-4, is EAGVTQSPTHLIKTRGQQATLRCSPISGHTSVYWYQQALGLGLQFLLWYDEGEERNRGNFPPRFSGRQFPNYSSELNVNALELEDSALYLCTSTTVGGQLELFFGSGTQLSVL.

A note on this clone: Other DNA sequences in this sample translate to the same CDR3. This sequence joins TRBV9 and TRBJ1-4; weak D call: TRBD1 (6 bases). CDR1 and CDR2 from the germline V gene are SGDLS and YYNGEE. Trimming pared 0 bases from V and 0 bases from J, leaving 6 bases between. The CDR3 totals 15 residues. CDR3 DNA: TGTGCCAGCAGCGTAGGACAGGCAACTAATGAAAAACTGTTTTTT. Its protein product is CASSVGQATNEKLFF. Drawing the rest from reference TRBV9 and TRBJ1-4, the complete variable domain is DSGVTQTPKHLITATGQRVTLRCSPRSGDLSVYWYQQSLDQGLQFLIQYYNGEERAKGNILERFSAQQFPDLHSELNLSSLELGDSALYFCASSVGQATNEKLFFGSGTQLSVL.

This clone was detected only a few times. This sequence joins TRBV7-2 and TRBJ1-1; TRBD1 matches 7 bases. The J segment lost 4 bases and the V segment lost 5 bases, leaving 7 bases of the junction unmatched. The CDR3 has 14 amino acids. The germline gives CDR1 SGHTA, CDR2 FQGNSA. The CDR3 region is CASSVQGWGTEAFF. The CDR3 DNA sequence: TGTGCCAGCAGCGTACAGGGGTGGGGCACTGAAGCTTTCTTT. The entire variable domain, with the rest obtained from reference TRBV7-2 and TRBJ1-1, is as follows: GAGVSQSPSNKVTEKGKDVELRCDPISGHTALYWYRQSLGQGLEFLIYFQGNSAPDKSGLPSDRFSAERTGGSVSTLTIQRTQQEDSAVYLCASSVQGWGTEAFFGQGTRLTVV.

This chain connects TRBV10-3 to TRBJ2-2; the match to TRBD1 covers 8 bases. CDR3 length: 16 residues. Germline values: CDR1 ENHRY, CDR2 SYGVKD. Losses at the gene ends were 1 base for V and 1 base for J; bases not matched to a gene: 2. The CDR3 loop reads CAISELGQVNTGELFF. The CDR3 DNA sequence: TGTGCCATCAGTGAGTTGGGACAGGTGAACACCGGGGAGCTGTTTTTT.

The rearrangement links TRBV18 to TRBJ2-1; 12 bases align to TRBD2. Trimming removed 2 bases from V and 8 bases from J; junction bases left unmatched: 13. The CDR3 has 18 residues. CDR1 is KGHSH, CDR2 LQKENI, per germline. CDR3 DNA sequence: TGTGCCAGCTCACCAACTAGCGGGGGGTCATCGGGGAGTTATGAGCAGTTCTTC. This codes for CASSPTSGGSSGSYEQFF.

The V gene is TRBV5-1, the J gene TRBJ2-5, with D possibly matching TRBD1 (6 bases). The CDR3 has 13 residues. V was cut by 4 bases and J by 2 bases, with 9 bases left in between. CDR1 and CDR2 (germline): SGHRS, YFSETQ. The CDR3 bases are TGCGCCAGCAGCAGACAGGAGCAAGAGACCCAGTACTTC. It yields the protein CASSRQEQETQYF.

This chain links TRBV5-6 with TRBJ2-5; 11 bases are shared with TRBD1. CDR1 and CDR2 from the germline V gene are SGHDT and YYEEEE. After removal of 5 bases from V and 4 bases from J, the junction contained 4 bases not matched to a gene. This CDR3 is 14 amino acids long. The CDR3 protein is CASRTGTGGETQYF. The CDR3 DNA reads TGTGCCAGCAGGACCGGGACAGGGGGAGAGACCCAGTACTTC.

The CDR3 loop reads CASSRFIYTEAFF. In DNA form, the CDR3 reads TGTGCCAGCAGCCGATTCATCTACACTGAAGCTTTCTTT. The genes are TRBV27 and TRBJ1-1; D call uncertain. Germline V CDR1 and CDR2: MNHEY, SMNVEV (reference sequence). Trimming left V 6 bases short and J 3 bases short, with 11 bases between. The CDR3 length is 13 residues.

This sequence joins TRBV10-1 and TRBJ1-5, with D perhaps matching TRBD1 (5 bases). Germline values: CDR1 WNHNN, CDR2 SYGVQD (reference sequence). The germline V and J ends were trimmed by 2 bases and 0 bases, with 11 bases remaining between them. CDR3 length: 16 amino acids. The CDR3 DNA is TGCGCCAGCAGTGAGAGGCAGACAGTTAGCAATCAGCCCCAGCATTTT. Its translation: CASSERQTVSNQPQHF.

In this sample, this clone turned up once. This chain's CDR3 is CASSPSLGSSYEQYF. CDR3 DNA: TGTGCCAGCAGCCCCTCTTTAGGGAGCTCCTACGAGCAGTACTTC. The V and J genes are TRBV4-2 and TRBJ2-7; possibly TRBD2 for D (5 bases). This CDR3 comprises 15 residues. Trimming pared 4 bases from V and 0 bases from J, leaving 13 bases between. Germline V gives CDR1 LGHNA, CDR2 YNFKEQ.

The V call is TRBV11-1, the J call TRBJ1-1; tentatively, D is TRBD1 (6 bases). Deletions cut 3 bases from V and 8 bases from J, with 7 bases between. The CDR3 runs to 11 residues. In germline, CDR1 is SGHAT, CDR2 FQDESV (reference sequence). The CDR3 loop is CASSLDSEAFF. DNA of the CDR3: TGTGCCAGCAGCTTGGACAGCGAAGCTTTCTTT.

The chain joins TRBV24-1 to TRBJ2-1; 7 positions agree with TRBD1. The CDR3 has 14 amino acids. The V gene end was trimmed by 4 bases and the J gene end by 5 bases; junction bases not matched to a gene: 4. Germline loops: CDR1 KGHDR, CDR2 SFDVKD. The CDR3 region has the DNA TGTGCCACCAGTGAATCAGGGGGAAACAATGAGCAGTTCTTC. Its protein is CATSESGGNNEQFF.

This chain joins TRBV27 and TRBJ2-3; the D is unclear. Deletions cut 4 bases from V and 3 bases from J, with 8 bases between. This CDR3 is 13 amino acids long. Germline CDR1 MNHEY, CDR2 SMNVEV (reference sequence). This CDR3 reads CASSSFLTDTQYF. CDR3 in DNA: TGTGCCAGCAGTTCGTTTTTGACAGATACGCAGTATTTT.

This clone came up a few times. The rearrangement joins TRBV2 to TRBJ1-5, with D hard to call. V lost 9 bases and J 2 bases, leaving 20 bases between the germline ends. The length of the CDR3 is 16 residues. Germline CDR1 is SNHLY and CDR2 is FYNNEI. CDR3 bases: TGTGCCAGTGTGCTTTTCGGACCGGCGGGCAATCAGCCCCAGCATTTT. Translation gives CASVLFGPAGNQPQHF.

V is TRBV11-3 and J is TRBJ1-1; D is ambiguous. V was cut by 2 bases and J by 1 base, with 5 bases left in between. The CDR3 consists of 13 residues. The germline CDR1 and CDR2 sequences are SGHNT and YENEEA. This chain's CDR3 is CASSLTANTEAFF. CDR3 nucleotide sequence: TGTGCCAGCAGCTTAACGGCGAACACTGAAGCTTTCTTT. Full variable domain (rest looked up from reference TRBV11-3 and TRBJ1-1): EAGVVQSPRYKIIEKKQPVAFWCNPISGHNTLYWYLQNLGQGPELLIRYENEEAVDDSQLPKDRFSAERLKGVDSTLKIQPAELGDSAVYLCASSLTANTEAFFGQGTRLTVV.

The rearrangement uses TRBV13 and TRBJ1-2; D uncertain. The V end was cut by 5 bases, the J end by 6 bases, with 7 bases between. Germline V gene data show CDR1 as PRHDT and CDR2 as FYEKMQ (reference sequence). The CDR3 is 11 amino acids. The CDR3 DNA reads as TGTGCCAGCAGCCTGGCGGATGGCTACACCTTC. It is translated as CASSLADGYTF.

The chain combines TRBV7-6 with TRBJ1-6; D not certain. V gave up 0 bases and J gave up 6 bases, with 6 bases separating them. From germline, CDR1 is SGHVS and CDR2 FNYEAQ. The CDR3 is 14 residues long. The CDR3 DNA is TGTGCCAGCAGCTTAGCGTCAGTTAATTCACCCCTCCACTTT. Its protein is CASSLASVNSPLHF.

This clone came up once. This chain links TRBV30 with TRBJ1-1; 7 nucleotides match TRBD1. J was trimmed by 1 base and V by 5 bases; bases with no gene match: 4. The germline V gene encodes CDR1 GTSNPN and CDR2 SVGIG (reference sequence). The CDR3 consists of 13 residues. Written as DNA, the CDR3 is TGTGCCTGGGACCGACAGGGGAACACTGAAGCTTTCTTT. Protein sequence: CAWDRQGNTEAFF.

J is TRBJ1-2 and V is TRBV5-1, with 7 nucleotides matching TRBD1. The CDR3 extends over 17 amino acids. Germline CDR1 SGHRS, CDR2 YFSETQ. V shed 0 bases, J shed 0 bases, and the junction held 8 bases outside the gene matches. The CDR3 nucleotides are TGCGCCAGCAGCTTGGGGTCTAGGGGGCGGTCTAACTATGGCTACACCTTC. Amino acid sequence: CASSLGSRGRSNYGYTF.